These 7 T cell receptor beta chains share one sample of origin, sequenced in a study of shared clonotypes between healthy human individuals. The table came from immunoSEQ multiplex PCR; TCRdb's copy has only in-frame clones and leaves some out. The sample holds about 700,000 clones, around 74% seen once. Sequenced: memory CD4+ T cells sorted from blood. Subset here: CD45RA-negative fraction. These receptor sequences come from a woman in her thirties in good health.

This rearrangement joins TRBV6-6 to TRBJ2-5, with D hard to call. Deletions cut 4 bases from V and 5 bases from J, with 8 bases between. The V gene's germline CDR1 is MNHNY and CDR2 SVGAGI (reference sequence). This CDR3 has 12 amino acids. The CDR3: CASSFETETQYF. The DNA of the CDR3 is TGTGCCAGCAGTTTCGAAACGGAGACCCAGTACTTC.

For the CDR3, the DNA is TGTGCCAGCTCACGCCCCGGGACAGGGACTTTCGAGCAGTACTTC. Its translation is CASSRPGTGTFEQYF. The V call is TRBV18, the J call TRBJ2-7; 9 bases agree with TRBD1. The J segment lost 6 bases and the V segment lost 4 bases, leaving 10 bases of the junction unmatched. CDR1 and CDR2 (germline): KGHSH, LQKENI. The CDR3 loop spans 15 amino acids.

The chain couples TRBV27 to TRBJ1-4; TRBD1 matches 7 bases. CDR1 and CDR2 from the germline V gene are MNHEY and SMNVEV (reference sequence). With 5 bases clipped from V and 8 bases from J, the junction kept 8 bases outside the gene matches. The CDR3 spans 14 residues. In DNA, the CDR3 is TGTGCCAGCAGTGGGTCAGGGGGAGGCGAAAAACTGTTTTTT. This sequence encodes CASSGSGGGEKLFF. Complete variable domain (other parts from reference TRBV27 and TRBJ1-4): EAQVTQNPRYLITVTGKKLTVTCSQNMNHEYMSWYRQDPGLGLRQIYYSMNVEVTDKGDVPEGYKVSRKEKRNFPLILESPSPNQTSLYFCASSGSGGGEKLFFGSGTQLSVL.

The V gene is TRBV25-1, the J gene TRBJ2-1, with D perhaps TRBD1 (6 bases). The CDR3 extends over 15 amino acids. The germline V gene has CDR1 MGHDK and CDR2 SYGVNS. Trimming removed 3 bases at V and 6 bases at J, with 15 bases between. DNA for the CDR3: TGTGCCAGCAGTGATGAGGCAGGGGTATCCAATGAGCAGTTCTTC. Translating gives CASSDEAGVSNEQFF. The entire variable domain, with the rest obtained from reference TRBV25-1 and TRBJ2-1, is as follows: EADIYQTPRYLVIGTGKKITLECSQTMGHDKMYWYQQDPGMELHLIHYSYGVNSTEKGDLSSESTVSRIRTEHFPLTLESARPSHTSQYLCASSDEAGVSNEQFFGPGTRLTVL.

The chain couples TRBV9 to TRBJ1-1; TRBD1 agrees at 9 bases. Germline V CDR1 and CDR2: SGDLS, YYNGEE. This CDR3 contains 15 residues. V shed 3 bases and J 7 bases; nucleotides not matched to a gene: 10. CDR3 amino acids: CASSGQGQGRDEAFF. The CDR3 DNA follows: TGTGCCAGCAGCGGCCAGGGACAGGGAAGGGATGAAGCTTTCTTT.

Points on this clone: The same CDR3 arises from other DNA sequences in this sample as well. The rearrangement uses TRBV18 and TRBJ1-3; TRBD1 agrees at 7 bases. Trimming at V came to 3 bases and at J to 2 bases, leaving 1 base not matched to a gene. Germline values: CDR1 KGHSH, CDR2 LQKENI. The CDR3 spans 14 residues. The CDR3 spells CASSPGTAGNTIYF. The CDR3, as DNA: TGTGCCAGCTCACCGGGGACAGCTGGAAACACCATATATTTT.

The V and J genes are TRBV5-1 and TRBJ1-1, with D perhaps matching TRBD1 (5 bases). Germline values: CDR1 SGHRS, CDR2 YFSETQ. The ends were cut back, 1 base at V and 1 base at J, with 11 bases in the middle. CDR3 size: 15 residues. CDR3 coding DNA: TGCGCCAGCAGCTTGACAAGACAGCCGAACACTGAAGCTTTCTTT. Its translation is CASSLTRQPNTEAFF. The complete variable domain, with remaining parts taken from reference TRBV5-1 and TRBJ1-1, reads KAGVTQTPRYLIKTRGQQVTLSCSPISGHRSVSWYQQTPGQGLQFLFEYFSETQRNKGNFPGRFSGRQFSNSRSEMNVSTLELGDSALYLCASSLTRQPNTEAFFGQGTRLTVV.